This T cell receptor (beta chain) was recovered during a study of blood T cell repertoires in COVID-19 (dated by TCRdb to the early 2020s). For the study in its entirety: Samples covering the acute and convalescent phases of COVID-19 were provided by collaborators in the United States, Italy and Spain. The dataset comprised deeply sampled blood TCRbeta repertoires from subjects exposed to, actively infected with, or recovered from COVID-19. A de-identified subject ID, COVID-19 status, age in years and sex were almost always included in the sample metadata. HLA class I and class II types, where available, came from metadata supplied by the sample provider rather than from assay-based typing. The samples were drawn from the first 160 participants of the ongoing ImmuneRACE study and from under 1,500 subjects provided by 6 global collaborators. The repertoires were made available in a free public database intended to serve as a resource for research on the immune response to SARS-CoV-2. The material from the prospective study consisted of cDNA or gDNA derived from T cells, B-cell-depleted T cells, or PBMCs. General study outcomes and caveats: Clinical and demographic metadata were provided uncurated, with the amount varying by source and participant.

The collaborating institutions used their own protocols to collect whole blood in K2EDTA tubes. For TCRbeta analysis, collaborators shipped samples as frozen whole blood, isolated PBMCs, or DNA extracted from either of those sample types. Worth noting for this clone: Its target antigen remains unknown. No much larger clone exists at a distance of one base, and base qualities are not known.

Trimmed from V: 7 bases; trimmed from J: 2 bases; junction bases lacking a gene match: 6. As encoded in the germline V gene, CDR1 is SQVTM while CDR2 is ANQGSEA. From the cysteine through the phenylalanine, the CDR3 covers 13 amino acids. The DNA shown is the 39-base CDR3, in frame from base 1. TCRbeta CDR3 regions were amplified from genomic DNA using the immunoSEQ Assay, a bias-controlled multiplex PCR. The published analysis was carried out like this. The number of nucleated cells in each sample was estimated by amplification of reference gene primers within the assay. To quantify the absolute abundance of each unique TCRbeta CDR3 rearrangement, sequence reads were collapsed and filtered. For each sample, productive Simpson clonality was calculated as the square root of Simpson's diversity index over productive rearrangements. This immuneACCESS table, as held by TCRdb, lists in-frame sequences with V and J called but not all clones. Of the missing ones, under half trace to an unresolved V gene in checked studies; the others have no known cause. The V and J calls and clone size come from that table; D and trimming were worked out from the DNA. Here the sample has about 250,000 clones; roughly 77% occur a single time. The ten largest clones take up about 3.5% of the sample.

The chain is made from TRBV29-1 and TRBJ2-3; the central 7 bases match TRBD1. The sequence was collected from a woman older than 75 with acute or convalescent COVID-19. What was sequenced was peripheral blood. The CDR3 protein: CSARTGPTDTQYF. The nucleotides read TGCAGCGCTAGGACAGGACCCACAGATACGCAGTATTTT.